The present TCR beta chain was sequenced within a study of blood T cell repertoires in COVID-19. This clone showed up just once. Authors' methods: Quantification of nucleated cells was approximated via reference gene primer amplification. Sequencing used immunoSEQ multiplex PCR; TCRdb keeps in-frame clones, though not all of them. D and trimming were read from the DNA, whereas the V and J calls and clone size are those reported in that table. Of some 320,000 clones in the sample, around nine tenths are singletons; the top ten hold over 8.5%. Seattle cases were enrolled at active infection and followed longitudinally. Germline CDR1 and CDR2: SNHLY and FYNNEI. The length of the CDR3 is 13 residues. V shed 2 bases and J shed 4 bases, with 6 bases lying between them.

J is TRBJ1-5 and V is TRBV2, with D possibly TRBD1 on 6 matching bases. The sample was peripheral blood. This TCR derives from a woman aged 25 to 39 with COVID-19, enrolled during active disease. CDR3 sequence reads: CASSEQGNQPQHF. Written as DNA, the CDR3 is TGTGCCAGCAGTGAACAGGGGAATCAGCCCCAGCATTTT.